The source of this TCR beta chain is a study of chemoradiotherapy in HPV16-positive cancers. Study as a whole: A couple of HPV16-positive patients' cells yielded candidate HPV-specific clones and common motifs. Broader study findings: Better recurrence-free survival went with HPV-responsive T-cell expansion in HPV16-positive patients. The functional HPV-specific definition rests on just a couple of HPV16-positive patients. During treatment, candidate HPV-specific clones and E7-related motifs expanded in tumor.

Profiling relied on immunoSEQ multiplex PCR, and the TCRdb table lists in-frame clones only, not all of them. The data show 5,500 to 7,500 clones, about 88% seen once. On this clone: Its target is unknown.

With 5 bases removed from V and 6 bases from J, the gap between germline ends came to 10 bases. Germline V gene data show CDR1 as SGHAT and CDR2 as FQNNGV. This CDR3 has 12 amino acids. Here the sequenced sample was tumor tissue, taken from a patient who underwent chemoradiotherapy. The TCR was taken from a human donor with HPV-associated anogenital cancer. The J gene is TRBJ1-1, the V gene TRBV11-2; D not resolved. CDR3 nucleotide sequence: TGTGCCAGCAGCCTCCAGCGGGCTGAAGCTTTCTTT. Translated, it gives CASSLQRAEAFF.